A selection of T cell receptor beta chains follows, all from one sample in a study of blood T cell repertoires in COVID-19. Clones were sequenced by immunoSEQ multiplex PCR, and TCRdb holds only the in-frame ones, with some missing. The sample holds approximately 110,000 clones, 69% seen once. The source material was peripheral blood. These receptors all come from a man older than 75 with acute or convalescent COVID-19. CDR3s include the opening cysteine and the closing phenylalanine or tryptophan. The order of the fields is clone size, V gene, J gene, D gene, CDR3 protein, CDR3 DNA. D genes are given only for firm matches. A row's size may be missing; if present it is once, few, many or a size class.

clone size: NA; V gene: TRBV9; J gene: TRBJ1-4; D gene: NA; CDR3 protein: CASSVVAGRAEKLFF; CDR3 DNA: TGTGCCAGCAGCGTAGTCGCGGGGAGGGCCGAAAAACTGTTTTTT
clone size: NA; V gene: TRBV5-6; J gene: TRBJ2-1; D gene: TRBD2; CDR3 protein: CASSLLAGGIIRRVEQFF; CDR3 DNA: TGTGCCAGCAGCTTGCTAGCGGGGGGGATTATTCGGAGAGTTGAGCAGTTCTTC
clone size: NA; V gene: TRBV19; J gene: TRBJ2-7; D gene: NA; CDR3 protein: CASSPTASAAYEQYF; CDR3 DNA: TGTGCCAGTAGCCCCACCGCTAGCGCTGCCTACGAGCAGTACTTC
clone size: NA; V gene: TRBV19; J gene: TRBJ2-1; D gene: TRBD2; CDR3 protein: CASSIRAGGGNEQFF; CDR3 DNA: TGTGCCAGTAGTATAAGAGCGGGAGGAGGCAATGAGCAGTTCTTC
clone size: NA; V gene: TRBV5-1; J gene: TRBJ2-7; D gene: NA; CDR3 protein: CASTMGREQYF; CDR3 DNA: TGCGCCAGCACGATGGGGCGAGAGCAGTACTTC
clone size: once; V gene: TRBV5-1; J gene: TRBJ1-4; D gene: NA; CDR3 protein: CASSSGETNEKLFF; CDR3 DNA: TGCGCCAGCAGCTCAGGGGAGACTAATGAAAAACTGTTTTTT
clone size: few; V gene: TRBV15; J gene: TRBJ1-2; D gene: TRBD1; CDR3 protein: CATSRDRTNYGYTF; CDR3 DNA: TGTGCCACCAGCCGGGACAGAACTAACTATGGCTACACCTTC
clone size: NA; V gene: TRBV30; J gene: TRBJ2-2; D gene: TRBD2; CDR3 protein: CAWSETWTSGNSGELFF; CDR3 DNA: TGTGCCTGGAGTGAAACGTGGACTAGCGGGAACTCCGGGGAGCTGTTTTTT
clone size: NA; V gene: TRBV2; J gene: TRBJ2-4; D gene: NA; CDR3 protein: CASRFGGGKNIQYF; CDR3 DNA: TGTGCCAGCCGGTTCGGAGGTGGCAAAAACATTCAGTACTTC
clone size: NA; V gene: TRBV19; J gene: TRBJ2-7; D gene: NA; CDR3 protein: CASSPAAGYYEQYF; CDR3 DNA: TGTGCCAGTAGTCCCGCGGCAGGGTACTACGAGCAGTACTTC
clone size: NA; V gene: TRBV6-2/TRBV6-3; J gene: TRBJ1-5; D gene: NA; CDR3 protein: CASSYMDRIDYSNQPQHF; CDR3 DNA: TGTGCCAGCAGTTATATGGACAGAATAGACTATAGCAATCAGCCCCAGCATTTT
clone size: NA; V gene: TRBV19; J gene: TRBJ2-1; D gene: TRBD1; CDR3 protein: CASAGTAYNEQFF; CDR3 DNA: TGTGCCAGCGCCGGGACAGCCTACAATGAGCAGTTCTTC
clone size: few; V gene: TRBV28; J gene: TRBJ2-2; D gene: TRBD2; CDR3 protein: CASLGLVYGELFF; CDR3 DNA: TGTGCCAGCCTCGGACTAGTTTATGGGGAGCTGTTTTTT
clone size: NA; V gene: TRBV28; J gene: TRBJ1-1; D gene: NA; CDR3 protein: CASSLGGTGTEAFF; CDR3 DNA: TGTGCCAGCAGTTTGGGGGGGACGGGCACTGAAGCTTTCTTT
clone size: few; V gene: TRBV28; J gene: TRBJ2-5; D gene: TRBD2; CDR3 protein: CASSSPAGGNQETQYF; CDR3 DNA: TGTGCCAGCAGTTCCCCAGCGGGAGGAAACCAAGAGACCCAGTACTTC
clone size: NA; V gene: TRBV2; J gene: TRBJ2-4; D gene: NA; CDR3 protein: CASSHQAVLAKNIQYF; CDR3 DNA: TGTGCCAGCAGTCATCAGGCTGTACTAGCCAAAAACATTCAGTACTTC
clone size: NA; V gene: TRBV30; J gene: TRBJ1-5; D gene: NA; CDR3 protein: CAWSAGISNQPQHF; CDR3 DNA: TGTGCCTGGAGTGCAGGGATTAGCAATCAGCCCCAGCATTTT
clone size: NA; V gene: TRBV11-2; J gene: TRBJ2-7; D gene: TRBD2; CDR3 protein: CASSLGAGVLGEQYF; CDR3 DNA: TGTGCCAGCAGCTTAGGCGCGGGAGTTTTGGGCGAGCAGTACTTC
clone size: NA; V gene: TRBV5-4; J gene: TRBJ2-1; D gene: TRBD2; CDR3 protein: CASSLMVAGRDEQFF; CDR3 DNA: TGTGCCAGCAGCTTAATGGTAGCGGGACGGGATGAGCAGTTCTTC
clone size: NA; V gene: TRBV6-6; J gene: TRBJ2-2; D gene: NA; CDR3 protein: CASSYLRGTGELFF; CDR3 DNA: TGTGCCAGCAGTTACCTGCGGGGCACCGGGGAGCTGTTTTTT
clone size: NA; V gene: TRBV5-1; J gene: TRBJ2-7; D gene: TRBD2; CDR3 protein: CASSLELAGVQYF; CDR3 DNA: TGCGCCAGCAGCTTGGAACTAGCGGGAGTTCAGTACTTC
clone size: NA; V gene: TRBV7-2; J gene: TRBJ1-1; D gene: NA; CDR3 protein: CASSSRGGGTEAFF; CDR3 DNA: TGTGCCAGCAGCTCTCGGGGGGGAGGCACTGAAGCTTTCTTT
clone size: NA; V gene: TRBV12-2; J gene: TRBJ1-2; D gene: NA; CDR3 protein: CASRPTADTSWGYGYTF; CDR3 DNA: TGTGCAAGTCGGCCCACTGCGGACACTAGCTGGGGATATGGCTACACCTTC
clone size: NA; V gene: TRBV7-6; J gene: TRBJ2-5; D gene: NA; CDR3 protein: CASSLSWAQETQYF; CDR3 DNA: TGTGCCAGCAGCTTATCCTGGGCGCAAGAGACCCAGTACTTC
clone size: NA; V gene: TRBV24-1; J gene: TRBJ2-7; D gene: TRBD1; CDR3 protein: CATNYDRAFSYEQYF; CDR3 DNA: TGTGCCACCAATTATGACAGGGCCTTCTCCTACGAGCAGTACTTC
clone size: NA; V gene: TRBV18; J gene: TRBJ1-2; D gene: NA; CDR3 protein: CASSPRGSGYTF; CDR3 DNA: TGTGCCAGCTCACCCCGGGGGTCGGGCTACACCTTC
clone size: few; V gene: TRBV30; J gene: TRBJ1-2; D gene: NA; CDR3 protein: CAWGGGPYGYTF; CDR3 DNA: TGTGCCTGGGGGGGAGGGCCATATGGCTACACCTTC
clone size: NA; V gene: TRBV15; J gene: TRBJ2-7; D gene: TRBD2; CDR3 protein: CATSRGGTSYEQYF; CDR3 DNA: TGTGCCACCAGCAGAGGTGGGACTAGCTACGAGCAGTACTTC
clone size: NA; V gene: TRBV7-2; J gene: TRBJ2-7; D gene: NA; CDR3 protein: CASSLGRTSYEQYF; CDR3 DNA: TGTGCCAGCAGCTTGGGCAGGACTTCCTACGAGCAGTACTTC
clone size: once; V gene: TRBV18; J gene: TRBJ1-5; D gene: NA; CDR3 protein: CASSLSERGANQPQHF; CDR3 DNA: TGTGCCAGCTCACTATCGGAGAGAGGAGCCAATCAGCCCCAGCATTTT
clone size: NA; V gene: TRBV6-5; J gene: TRBJ2-5; D gene: TRBD2; CDR3 protein: CASSWLAGEETQYF; CDR3 DNA: TGTGCCAGCAGTTGGCTAGCGGGAGAGGAGACCCAGTACTTC
clone size: NA; V gene: TRBV6-6; J gene: TRBJ2-7; D gene: NA; CDR3 protein: CASSGGYGTVEQYF; CDR3 DNA: TGTGCCAGCAGTGGGGGGTACGGGACTGTCGAGCAGTACTTC
clone size: NA; V gene: TRBV3-1/TRBV3-2; J gene: TRBJ2-5; D gene: NA; CDR3 protein: CASSLEGTQYF; CDR3 DNA: TGTGCCAGCAGCCTTGAGGGGACCCAGTACTTC
clone size: NA; V gene: TRBV25-1; J gene: TRBJ1-1; D gene: NA; CDR3 protein: CASGKSGRGTEAFF; CDR3 DNA: TGTGCCAGCGGTAAATCGGGGAGAGGGACTGAAGCTTTCTTT
clone size: NA; V gene: TRBV6-1; J gene: TRBJ2-3; D gene: TRBD2; CDR3 protein: CASSEAGTRADTQYF; CDR3 DNA: TGTGCCAGCAGTGAAGCTGGGACTAGGGCAGATACGCAGTATTTT
clone size: NA; V gene: TRBV11-1; J gene: TRBJ2-7; D gene: NA; CDR3 protein: CASSEENRGSYEQYF; CDR3 DNA: TGTGCCAGCAGCGAGGAGAATAGGGGATCCTACGAGCAGTACTTC
clone size: NA; V gene: TRBV18; J gene: TRBJ2-3; D gene: TRBD2; CDR3 protein: CASSPAGRGTGAGNTQYF; CDR3 DNA: TGTGCCAGCTCACCAGCGGGGCGTGGGACGGGAGCGGGAAATACGCAGTATTTT
clone size: NA; V gene: TRBV5-8; J gene: TRBJ2-7; D gene: TRBD1; CDR3 protein: CASKRGTGGSYEQYF; CDR3 DNA: TGTGCCAGCAAACGCGGGACAGGGGGCTCCTACGAGCAGTACTTC
clone size: NA; V gene: TRBV5-1; J gene: TRBJ1-4; D gene: TRBD1; CDR3 protein: CASSPGQFREKLFF; CDR3 DNA: TGCGCCAGCAGCCCGGGACAGTTCAGGGAAAAACTGTTTTTT
clone size: NA; V gene: TRBV4-3; J gene: TRBJ1-1; D gene: NA; CDR3 protein: CASSQVQGTEAFF; CDR3 DNA: TGCGCCAGCAGCCAAGTCCAGGGGACTGAAGCTTTCTTT
clone size: NA; V gene: TRBV5-4; J gene: TRBJ2-5; D gene: TRBD2; CDR3 protein: CASSAPSLATEETQYF; CDR3 DNA: TGTGCCAGCAGCGCTCCCTCACTAGCGACGGAAGAGACCCAGTACTTC
clone size: NA; V gene: TRBV4-3; J gene: TRBJ2-1; D gene: TRBD1; CDR3 protein: CASSQTAGGQNEQFF; CDR3 DNA: TGCGCCAGCAGCCAAACGGCAGGGGGTCAGAATGAGCAGTTCTTC